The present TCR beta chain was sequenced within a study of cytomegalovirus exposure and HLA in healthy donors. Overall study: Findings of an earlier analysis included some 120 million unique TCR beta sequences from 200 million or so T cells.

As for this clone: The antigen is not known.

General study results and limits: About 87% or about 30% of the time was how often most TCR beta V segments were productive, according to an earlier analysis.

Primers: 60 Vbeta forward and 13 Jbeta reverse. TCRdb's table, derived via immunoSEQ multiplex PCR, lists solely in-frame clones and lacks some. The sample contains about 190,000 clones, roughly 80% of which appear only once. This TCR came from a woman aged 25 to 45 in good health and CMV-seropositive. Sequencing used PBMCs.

CDR3 residues: CASSAGQGYSYGYTF. Here the CDR3 DNA reads TGTGCCAGCAGCGCAGGACAGGGTTACAGCTATGGCTACACCTTC. This chain joins TRBV9 and TRBJ1-2; 8 nucleotides align to TRBD1. V lost 3 bases and J lost 4; bases outside the gene matches: 8. The CDR3 covers 15 residues. Germline V gives CDR1 SGDLS, CDR2 YYNGEE.